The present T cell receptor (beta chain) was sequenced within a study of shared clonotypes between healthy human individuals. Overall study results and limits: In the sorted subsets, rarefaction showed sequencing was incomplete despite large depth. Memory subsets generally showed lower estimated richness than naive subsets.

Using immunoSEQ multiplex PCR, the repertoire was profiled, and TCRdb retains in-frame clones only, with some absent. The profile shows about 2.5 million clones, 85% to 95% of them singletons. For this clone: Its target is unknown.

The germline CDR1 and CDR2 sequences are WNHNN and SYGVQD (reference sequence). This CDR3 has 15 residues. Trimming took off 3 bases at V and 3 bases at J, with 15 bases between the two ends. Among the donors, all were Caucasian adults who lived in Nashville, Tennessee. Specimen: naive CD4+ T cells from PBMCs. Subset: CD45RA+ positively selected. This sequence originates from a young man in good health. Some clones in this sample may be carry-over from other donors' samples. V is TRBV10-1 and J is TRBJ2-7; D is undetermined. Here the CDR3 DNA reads TGCGCCAGCAGTGATCCCGGCAGGTGGAGCTACGAGCAGTACTTC. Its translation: CASSDPGRWSYEQYF.